Listed below are T cell receptor beta chains from one sample, sequenced in a study of blood T cell repertoires in COVID-19. The assay was immunoSEQ multiplex PCR, and TCRdb's table has in-frame clones only and misses some. The table has 110,000 to 150,000 clones, approximately 79% seen once. Sequencing used peripheral blood. The source is a man aged 45 to 65 with active or convalescent COVID-19. Both conserved end residues are part of each CDR3. A D gene is named only where the DNA matches it firmly. Size is omitted from some rows. Given values are once, few, many or a class for expanded clones.

j_call d_call clone_size v_call cdr3_nt cdr3_aa
TRBJ2-7 NA NA TRBV30 TGTGCCTGGAGCCCTGGGGGGAACGAGCAGTACTTC CAWSPGGNEQYF
TRBJ2-3 TRBD2 NA TRBV10-3 TGTGCCATCAGCGACGGCGGGAGTTCAACAGATACGCAGTATTTT CAISDGGSSTDTQYF
TRBJ2-3 TRBD1 NA TRBV30 TGTGCCTGGAGTGTACTGAGACAGGGGACAGATACGCAGTATTTT CAWSVLRQGTDTQYF
TRBJ2-7 NA few TRBV6-2/TRBV6-3 TGTGCCAGCAGTTACGGAGTTTCCTACGAGCAGTACTTC CASSYGVSYEQYF
TRBJ1-3 TRBD1 NA TRBV19 TGTGCCAGTAGTGTCGACAGGGGCCCCGGAAACACCATATATTTT CASSVDRGPGNTIYF
TRBJ1-3 NA many TRBV6-1 TGTGCCAGCAGTGAAACGCTGCGGGGTCCTGGAAACACCATATATTTT CASSETLRGPGNTIYF
TRBJ2-7 TRBD2 NA TRBV9 TGTGCCAGCAGCGTAGGTAGCGGGAGTCGAAGTGGAGACGAGCAGTACTTC CASSVGSGSRSGDEQYF
TRBJ2-7 NA NA TRBV7-2 TGCGCCAGCAGCTTAGCGGTGGGGGCCTCCTACGAGCAGTACTTC CASSLAVGASYEQYF
TRBJ1-5 NA NA TRBV28 TGTGCCAGCAGTTTTTATACAGGATCTAGCAATCAGCCCCAGCATTTT CASSFYTGSSNQPQHF
TRBJ2-1 TRBD2 NA TRBV20-1 TGCAGTGCTAGTGCTAGCGGGTATTTTTCCTACAATGAGCAGTTCTTC CSASASGYFSYNEQFF
TRBJ2-7 TRBD2 NA TRBV5-4 TGTGCCAGCAACTTAGCGGGAACTACCTACGAGCAGTACTTC CASNLAGTTYEQYF
TRBJ1-2 NA NA TRBV7-2 TGTGCCAGCAGCTTAATGAGACAGAACTATGGCTACACCTTC CASSLMRQNYGYTF
TRBJ2-3 NA NA TRBV4-1 TGCGCCAGCAGCCAAGATTTCGGACTGGGGACAGATACGCAGTATTTT CASSQDFGLGTDTQYF
TRBJ1-1 NA NA TRBV14 TGTGCCAGCAGCTGGACAGCGCAAGGCACTGAAGCTTTCTTT CASSWTAQGTEAFF
TRBJ1-1 NA few TRBV7-9 TGTGCCACCGGGTACAGGGCCACTGAAGCTTTCTTT CATGYRATEAFF
TRBJ1-4 TRBD1 NA TRBV29-1 TGCAGCGCAGTGGGGGACAGGAGTGAAAAACTGTTTTTT CSAVGDRSEKLFF
TRBJ2-1 TRBD1 NA TRBV6-6 TGTGCCAGCAGTCGGACAGGCGGGCATAGCTCCTACAATGAGCAGTTCTTC CASSRTGGHSSYNEQFF
TRBJ2-3 TRBD2 once TRBV3-1/TRBV3-2 TGTGCCAGCAGCCGTAGGGCGGGAGTTCCAGATACGCAGTATTTT CASSRRAGVPDTQYF
TRBJ2-7 NA NA TRBV19 TGTGCCAGTAGTATACGAGGCAGCTCCTACGAGCAGTACTTC CASSIRGSSYEQYF
TRBJ2-5 NA NA TRBV7-9 TGTGCCAGCAGCCCATGGGACATCCTCGACCAAGAGACCCAGTACTTC CASSPWDILDQETQYF
TRBJ2-7 NA NA TRBV19 TGTGCCAGTAGTACTCCCGGGACAGCGGGGCAGTACTTC CASSTPGTAGQYF
TRBJ2-5 TRBD1 NA TRBV19 TGTGCCAGTACACCTGGGGGCAGGGGGACCCAAGAGACCCAGTACTTC CASTPGGRGTQETQYF
TRBJ1-3 TRBD1 NA TRBV5-1 TGCGCCAGCGCCTTCGACAGGGCCGGAAACACCATATATTTT CASAFDRAGNTIYF
TRBJ2-1 TRBD2 once TRBV9 TGTGCCAGCAGCGTAGTAGGGACTAGCGGGATGCAGTTCTTC CASSVVGTSGMQFF
TRBJ2-3 TRBD2 NA TRBV28 TGTGCCAGCAGACCCAGCGGGGAGGGCACAGATACGCAGTATTTT CASRPSGEGTDTQYF
TRBJ2-1 TRBD2 NA TRBV4-2 TGTGCCAGCAGCCAGGAACTAGCGGGGTACAATGAGCAGTTCTTC CASSQELAGYNEQFF
TRBJ1-5 TRBD1 NA TRBV28 TGTGCCAGCAGCTACTTGACAGGGGGCGGACAGCCCCAGCATTTT CASSYLTGGGQPQHF
TRBJ2-1 TRBD2 NA TRBV11-1 TGTGCCAGCAGCCTGGCCCTAGCGGGAAAAAATGAGCAGTTCTTC CASSLALAGKNEQFF